These 20 T cell receptor beta chains came from one sample sequenced in a study of pediatric ulcerative colitis. TCRdb's copy holds only in-frame clones and misses some; the assay was immunoSEQ multiplex PCR. Of roughly 6,100 clones listed, under 90% are singletons. The sample comprised blood. The receptors shown here come from a girl under 18 who was a control in a study of pediatric ulcerative colitis.

V usage is TRBV2 and J usage is TRBJ2-1; a possible D gene is TRBD2 (5 bases). The germline V gene encodes CDR1 SNHLY and CDR2 FYNNEI. The V and J ends lost 6 bases and 0 bases respectively, with 9 bases between them. There are 14 residues in the CDR3. The chain's CDR3 is CASRGLFSYNEQFF. The CDR3 coding sequence is TGTGCCAGCAGAGGACTCTTCTCCTACAATGAGCAGTTCTTC.

The rearrangement uses TRBV5-4 and TRBJ2-2; no reliable D call. Trimming cost V 4 bases and J 8 bases, with 9 bases left between them. Per germline, CDR1 SGHNT and CDR2 YYREEE (reference sequence). This CDR3 region has 12 residues. CDR3 amino acids: CASSQSTGELFF. As DNA, the CDR3 is TGTGCCAGCAGCCAGAGTACTGGGGAGCTGTTTTTT.

The chain couples TRBV4-1 to TRBJ2-1, with 7 bases lining up with TRBD2. This CDR3 is built from 17 residues. V lost 3 bases, J lost 7 bases, and 15 bases stayed unmatched. Germline CDR1 is MGHRA and CDR2 is YSYEKL. The CDR3 DNA follows: TGCGCCAGCAGCCATCCAAGCGGTCGCGGGAGTCGAAATGAGCAGTTCTTC. Protein: CASSHPSGRGSRNEQFF.

The chain combines TRBV9 with TRBJ1-1, with TRBD1 matching over 7 bases. The germline V gene encodes CDR1 SGDLS and CDR2 YYNGEE. With 4 bases clipped from V and 1 base from J, the junction kept 7 bases outside the gene matches. CDR3 length: 15 residues. CDR3 protein: CASSSRQGKNTEAFF. In DNA form, the CDR3 reads TGTGCCAGCAGCTCACGACAGGGCAAGAACACTGAAGCTTTCTTT.

J is TRBJ1-4 and V is TRBV4-1, with D unclear. Per germline, CDR1 MGHRA and CDR2 YSYEKL. The CDR3 spans 13 residues. The germline V and J ends were trimmed by 2 bases and 5 bases, with 6 bases remaining between them. In DNA, the CDR3 is TGCGCCAGCAGCCAAACAGAGAATGAAAAACTGTTTTTT. This encodes CASSQTENEKLFF.

This rearrangement joins TRBV27 to TRBJ2-7; a possible D gene is TRBD1 (6 bases). Deletions cut 3 bases from V and 3 bases from J, with 15 bases between. In germline, CDR1 is MNHEY, CDR2 SMNVEV (reference sequence). The CDR3 contains 15 residues. CDR3 protein: CASSLGPEGGYEQYF. The CDR3 DNA reads as TGTGCCAGCAGTTTGGGGCCAGAAGGGGGCTACGAGCAGTACTTC.

This chain links TRBV25-1 with TRBJ1-1; D is unclear. Between the trimmed V and J ends, which lost 6 bases and 3 bases, there was a span of 14 bases. The V gene's germline CDR1 is MGHDK and CDR2 SYGVNS. The CDR3 has 14 amino acids. The CDR3 nucleotides are TGTGCCAGCAGCCTGACGGGGTACTACACTGAAGCTTTCTTT. Protein product: CASSLTGYYTEAFF.

The J gene is TRBJ2-3, the V gene TRBV10-3; possibly TRBD1 or TRBD2 for D (5 bases each). Trimming removed 5 bases at V and 5 bases at J, with 8 bases between. CDR1 is ENHRY, CDR2 SYGVKD, per germline. The CDR3 totals 12 residues. This CDR3 reads CAISRDRDTQYF. CDR3 sequence (DNA): TGTGCCATCAGTAGGGACCGAGATACGCAGTATTTT.

The V and J genes are TRBV5-1 and TRBJ1-1; D unclear. This CDR3 spans 16 amino acids. Germline CDR1 and CDR2: SGHRS and YFSETQ. V dropped 0 bases and J dropped 0 bases, with 12 bases sitting between them. The CDR3: CASSLAHGLMNTEAFF. The CDR3, as DNA: TGCGCCAGCAGCTTGGCGCACGGCCTTATGAACACTGAAGCTTTCTTT. The complete variable domain, with remaining parts taken from reference TRBV5-1 and TRBJ1-1, reads KAGVTQTPRYLIKTRGQQVTLSCSPISGHRSVSWYQQTPGQGLQFLFEYFSETQRNKGNFPGRFSGRQFSNSRSEMNVSTLELGDSALYLCASSLAHGLMNTEAFFGQGTRLTVV.

This clone was recorded only once. This chain joins TRBV11-2 and TRBJ1-1; D gene uncertain. CDR3 length: 16 amino acids. The V gene's germline CDR1 is SGHAT and CDR2 FQNNGV. Deletions cut 6 bases from V and 0 bases from J, with 17 bases between. The CDR3 nucleotides read TGTGCCAGCAGTCGAGGATCCGGAGTCATGAACACTGAAGCTTTCTTT. Its translation is CASSRGSGVMNTEAFF.

This clone was found a few times. The rearrangement uses TRBV4-2 and TRBJ1-1; possibly TRBD1 for D (5 bases). This CDR3 is built from 12 residues. Germline CDR1 reads LGHNA; CDR2 reads YNFKEQ. Trimming left V 1 base short and J 5 bases short, with 5 bases between. Here the CDR3 reads CASSQGTTEAFF. The CDR3 bases are TGTGCCAGCAGCCAAGGGACAACTGAAGCTTTCTTT.

The rearrangement links TRBV5-4 to TRBJ2-3; a weak D match, TRBD1 (6 bases). Germline values: CDR1 SGHNT, CDR2 YYREEE (reference sequence). Trimming left V 4 bases short and J 4 bases short, with 10 bases between. The CDR3 totals 13 residues. The CDR3 bases are TGTGCCAGCAGCCTCGAGGGGGCAGATACGCAGTATTTT. This encodes CASSLEGADTQYF. Supplemented by reference TRBV5-4 and TRBJ2-3, the full variable domain reads ETGVTQSPTHLIKTRGQQVTLRCSSQSGHNTVSWYQQALGQGPQFIFQYYREEENGRGNFPPRFSGLQFPNYSSELNVNALELDDSALYLCASSLEGADTQYFGPGTRLTVL.

The CDR3 DNA reads TGTGCCTGGAGTGTTATAGTGACGGATACGCAGTATTTT. Protein: CAWSVIVTDTQYF. The chain combines TRBV30 with TRBJ2-3; D unresolved. V gave up 0 bases and J gave up 6 bases, with 10 bases separating them. The CDR3 length is 13 residues. The germline V gene encodes CDR1 GTSNPN and CDR2 SVGIG (reference sequence).

The chain links TRBV6-5 to TRBJ1-5; possible D gene TRBD1, 5 bases. CDR1 and CDR2 from the germline V gene are MNHEY and SVGAGI. V was cut by 5 bases and J by 9 bases, with 17 bases left in between. The CDR3 runs to 14 residues. CDR3 loop: CASSPRDPRRPQHF. CDR3 DNA sequence: TGTGCCAGCAGTCCCAGGGACCCTAGGAGGCCCCAGCATTTT.

V usage is TRBV6-6 and J usage is TRBJ2-2; D gene uncertain. The CDR3 is 14 amino acids. Between the trimmed V and J ends, which lost 7 bases and 6 bases, there was a span of 15 bases. Germline V CDR1 and CDR2: MNHNY, SVGAGI (reference sequence). The CDR3 region is CASILRQEPGELFF. CDR3 sequence (DNA): TGTGCCAGCATCTTACGCCAGGAACCCGGGGAGCTGTTTTTT.

This chain joins TRBV5-6 and TRBJ2-2; TRBD2 agrees at 9 bases. Per the germline V gene, CDR1 is SGHDT and CDR2 is YYEEEE. The CDR3 consists of 17 residues. V lost 4 bases and J lost 5; bases outside the gene matches: 12. CDR3 loop: CASSLSFGLARTGELFF. The CDR3 coding sequence is TGTGCCAGCAGCCTGAGTTTCGGACTAGCGAGGACCGGGGAGCTGTTTTTT.

Comment on this clone: The junction differs from germline at one of its ends, possibly a read error. This chain uses TRBV7-7 with TRBJ2-6; D is perhaps TRBD1 (6 bases). From germline, CDR1 is SSHAT and CDR2 FNYEAQ (reference sequence). The CDR3 extends over 16 amino acids. CDR3 sequence: CASSFGQLSGANVLTF. As DNA, the CDR3 is TGTGCTAGCAGCTTTGGACAGCTCTCTGGGGCCAACGTCCTGACTTTC.

The rearrangement links TRBV19 to TRBJ1-1; D may be TRBD1 (5 bases). This CDR3 region has 14 residues. Germline loops: CDR1 LNHDA, CDR2 SQIVND (reference sequence). Trimming removed 0 bases from V and 1 base from J, with 6 bases in between. The CDR3 DNA sequence: TGTGCCAGTAGTATAGAAACAGGGAACACTGAAGCTTTCTTT. It codes for CASSIETGNTEAFF.

The CDR3 reads CASRRLPGPLDEQFF. The CDR3 coding sequence is TGCGCCAGCAGACGTCTTCCGGGACCATTGGATGAGCAGTTCTTC. The rearrangement links TRBV5-1 to TRBJ2-1; D may match TRBD1 or TRBD2 (5 bases each). V lost 5 bases and J lost 8, with 20 bases in between. Germline assignment: CDR1 SGHRS and CDR2 YFSETQ. The CDR3 spans 15 residues.

The chain joins TRBV7-6 to TRBJ2-7; TRBD2 might be the D (6 bases). V lost 5 bases and J 3 bases, leaving 17 bases between the germline ends. The CDR3 runs to 15 residues. Germline V gives CDR1 SGHVS, CDR2 FNYEAQ. CDR3 sequence reads: CASSRDPGEDYEQYF. In DNA, the CDR3 is TGTGCCAGCAGCCGGGACCCCGGGGAGGACTACGAGCAGTACTTC.